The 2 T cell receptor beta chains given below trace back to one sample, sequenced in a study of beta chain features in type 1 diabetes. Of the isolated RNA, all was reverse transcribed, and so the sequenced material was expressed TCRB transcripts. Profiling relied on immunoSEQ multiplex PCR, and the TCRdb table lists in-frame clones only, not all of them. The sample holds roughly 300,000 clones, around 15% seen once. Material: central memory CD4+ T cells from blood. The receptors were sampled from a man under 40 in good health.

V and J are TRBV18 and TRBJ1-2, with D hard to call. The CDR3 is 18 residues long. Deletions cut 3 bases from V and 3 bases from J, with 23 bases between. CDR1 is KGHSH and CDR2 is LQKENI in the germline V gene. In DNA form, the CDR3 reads TGTGCCAGCTCACCTACAACGGGCCTTCTACCGGGATACTATGGCTACACCTTC. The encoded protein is CASSPTTGLLPGYYGYTF.

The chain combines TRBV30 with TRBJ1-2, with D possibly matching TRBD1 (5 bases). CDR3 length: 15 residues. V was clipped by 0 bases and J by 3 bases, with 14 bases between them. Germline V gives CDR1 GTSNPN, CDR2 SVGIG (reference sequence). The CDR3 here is CAWSVMGQPDYGYTF. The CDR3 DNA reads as TGTGCCTGGAGTGTCATGGGGCAACCCGACTATGGCTACACCTTC.